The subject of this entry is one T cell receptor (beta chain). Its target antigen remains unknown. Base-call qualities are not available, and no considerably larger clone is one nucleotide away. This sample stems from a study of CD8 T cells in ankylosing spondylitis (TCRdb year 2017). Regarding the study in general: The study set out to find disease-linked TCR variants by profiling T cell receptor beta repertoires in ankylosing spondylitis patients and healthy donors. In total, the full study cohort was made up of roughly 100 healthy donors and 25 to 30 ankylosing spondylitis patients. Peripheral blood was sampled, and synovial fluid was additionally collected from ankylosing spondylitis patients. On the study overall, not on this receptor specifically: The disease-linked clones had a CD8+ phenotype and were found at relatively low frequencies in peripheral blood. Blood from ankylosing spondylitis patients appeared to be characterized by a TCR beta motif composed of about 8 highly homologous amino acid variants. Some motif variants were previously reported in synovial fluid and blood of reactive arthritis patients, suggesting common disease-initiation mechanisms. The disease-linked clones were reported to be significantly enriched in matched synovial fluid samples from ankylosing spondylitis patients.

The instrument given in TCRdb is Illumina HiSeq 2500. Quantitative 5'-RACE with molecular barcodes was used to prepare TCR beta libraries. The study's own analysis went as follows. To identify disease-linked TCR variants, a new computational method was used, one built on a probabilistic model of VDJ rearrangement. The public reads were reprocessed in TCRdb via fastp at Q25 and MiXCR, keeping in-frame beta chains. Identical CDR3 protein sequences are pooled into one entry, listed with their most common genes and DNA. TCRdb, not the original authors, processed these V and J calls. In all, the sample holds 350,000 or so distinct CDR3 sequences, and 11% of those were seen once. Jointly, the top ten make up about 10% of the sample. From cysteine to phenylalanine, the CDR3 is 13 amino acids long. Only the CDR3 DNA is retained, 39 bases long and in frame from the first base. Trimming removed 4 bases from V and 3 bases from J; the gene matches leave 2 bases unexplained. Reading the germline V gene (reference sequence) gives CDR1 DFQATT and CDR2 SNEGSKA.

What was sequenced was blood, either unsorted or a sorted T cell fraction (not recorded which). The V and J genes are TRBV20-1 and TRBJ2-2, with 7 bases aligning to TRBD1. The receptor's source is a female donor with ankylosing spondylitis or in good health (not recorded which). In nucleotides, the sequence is TGCAGTGCTACCGGACAGGACACCGGGGAGCTGTTTTTT. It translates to CSATGQDTGELFF.